This entry features one TCR beta chain sequence. Its specificity is unknown. The data belong to a study of shared clonotypes between healthy human individuals. Study results and limitations: Larger estimated richness was generally recorded for naive subsets relative to memory subsets.

Genomic DNA per cell subset filled all wells of several immunoSEQ plates. TCRdb's table, derived via immunoSEQ multiplex PCR, lists solely in-frame clones and lacks some. The sample has hundreds of thousands of clones; 73% are singletons. The length of the CDR3 is 17 residues. V was clipped by 4 bases and J by 7 bases; unmatched bases: 9. Germline values: CDR1 SNHLY, CDR2 FYNNEI. The genes are TRBV2 and TRBJ2-1, with 14 bases matching TRBD2. What was sequenced was memory CD4+ T cells sorted from blood. Subset defined: CD45RA-negative fraction. This TCR came from a woman in her 30s in good health. The CDR3 loop is CASSARLAGGPGNEQFF. For the CDR3, the DNA is TGTGCCAGCAGTGCAAGACTAGCGGGAGGGCCGGGAAATGAGCAGTTCTTC.